This is a list of T cell receptor beta chains from one sample in a study of T-cell reconstitution after alpha-beta-depleted transplantation in children. Using its own MiXCR run on the PCR reads, TCRdb lists one record per CDR3 protein. The sample carries some 15,000 distinct CDR3 sequences, approximately 5.1% recorded once. Sequencing was performed on PBMCs, taken before TCRalphabeta/CD19-depleted stem cell transplant. Receptor source: a boy between 10 and 17 years old with acute lymphoblastic leukemia, due to receive a stem cell transplant. The CDR3 runs from the conserved cysteine through the conserved F or W. D genes are given only for firm matches. Clone size is given for some rows only: seen once, a few or many times, or a class if the clone is expanded.

cdr3_nt,cdr3_aa,clone_size,d_call,v_call,j_call
TGCGCCAGCAGTCGGACTAGCGGGGAACAAGAGACCCAGTACTTC,CASSRTSGEQETQYF,many,TRBD2,TRBV4-3,TRBJ2-5
TGCAGTGCTAGAGATCTAGGGACAGTCTACGAGCAGTACTTC,CSARDLGTVYEQYF,many,TRBD1,TRBV20-1,TRBJ2-7
TGTGCCAGTGCTCTCCGGGCAACCGGGGAGCTGTTTTTT,CASALRATGELFF,few,NA,TRBV19,TRBJ2-2
TGTGCCAGTAACTCTCCCACACCGGGGGACTATGGCTACACCTTC,CASNSPTPGDYGYTF,many,NA,TRBV19,TRBJ1-2
TGTGCCAGCAGCGTAGAGGGGCGGGCGAACACCGGGGAGCTGTTTTTT,CASSVEGRANTGELFF,many,NA,TRBV9,TRBJ2-2
TGTGCCAGTACCGGGTCCTGGGGCACTGAAGCTTTCTTT,CASTGSWGTEAFF,medium-sized,NA,TRBV19,TRBJ1-1
TGTGCCAGCAGCCGCGCGGGAGACATTCAGTACTTC,CASSRAGDIQYF,many,TRBD2,TRBV7-6,TRBJ2-4
TGTACCCTCAGCCACACCAACAGGGGGCAGGGCAATCAGCCCCAGCATTTT,CTLSHTNRGQGNQPQHF,NA,TRBD1,TRBV2,TRBJ1-5
TGTGCCAGCAGCATCACAGGGGGCACTAACTATGGCTACACCTTC,CASSITGGTNYGYTF,many,TRBD1,TRBV5-5,TRBJ1-2
TGTGCCAGCAGTTCCCCCCGGGGGTCGCTTTACGAGCAGTACTTC,CASSSPRGSLYEQYF,many,NA,TRBV28,TRBJ2-7
TGTGCCAGCAGCTTATCACTGGAGGGGAATGAGCAGTTCTTC,CASSLSLEGNEQFF,many,NA,TRBV7-2,TRBJ2-1
TGTGCCAGTACTGGGGGCACTTCCTACGAGCAGTACTTC,CASTGGTSYEQYF,many,NA,TRBV19,TRBJ2-7
TGTGCCAGCTCACAAAGGGACCTCCCTTTGGGCAATGAGCAGTTCTTC,CASSQRDLPLGNEQFF,many,NA,TRBV18,TRBJ2-1
TGCGCCAGCAGCCAAAATGGACAGGGCGCCTGGAACTATGGCTACACCTTC,CASSQNGQGAWNYGYTF,many,TRBD1,TRBV4-3,TRBJ1-2
TGTGCCAGTAGTATACAGGGCAGGGGCACAGATACGCAGTATTTT,CASSIQGRGTDTQYF,many,NA,TRBV19,TRBJ2-3
TGTGCCAGCAGCCCGGGACGGAATAATGAAAAACTGTTTTTT,CASSPGRNNEKLFF,many,NA,TRBV6-5,TRBJ1-4
TGTGCCAGCACAGACGGGACCTACAATGAGCAGTTCTTC,CASTDGTYNEQFF,medium-sized,NA,TRBV6-2/TRBV6-3,TRBJ2-1
TGTGCCAGCAGGGACAGGGGGCTACCTCGCGATCAGCCCCAGCATTTT,CASRDRGLPRDQPQHF,many,TRBD1,TRBV6-2/TRBV6-3,TRBJ1-5
TGCAGCGTGACCACAGGGAGTGGGGCCAACGTCCTGACTTTC,CSVTTGSGANVLTF,many,NA,TRBV29-1,TRBJ2-6
TGTGCCAGCAGTTACTCTCCGATGAATAGCGGGAGAAACGAGCAGTACTTC,CASSYSPMNSGRNEQYF,many,TRBD2,TRBV6-5,TRBJ2-7
TGCGCCAGCAGCGGTGGGTATGGCTACACCTTC,CASSGGYGYTF,medium-sized,NA,TRBV10-2,TRBJ1-2
TGTGCCAGCAGCGTAGTAGGAACCCAAGGGCCTGGAAACACCATATATTTT,CASSVVGTQGPGNTIYF,many,NA,TRBV9,TRBJ1-3
TGTGCCACCAGAGGGGGGGGGCCGTACACCGGGGAGCTGTTTTTT,CATRGGGPYTGELFF,many,NA,TRBV24-1,TRBJ2-2
TGTGCCAGCAGCTCCGGACAGGGCAATGAGCAGTTCTTC,CASSSGQGNEQFF,medium-sized,TRBD1,TRBV7-3,TRBJ2-1
TGTGCCAGCATTCGACAGGGGGATTCGAAGACCCAGTACTTC,CASIRQGDSKTQYF,many,TRBD1,TRBV6-4,TRBJ2-5
TGTGCCACCAGTGGCAGGGAAAGCAATCAGCCCCAGCATTTT,CATSGRESNQPQHF,many,NA,TRBV24-1,TRBJ1-5
TGTGCCAGCAGCCAAGTATTGACTAATCAGCCCCAGCATTTT,CASSQVLTNQPQHF,many,NA,TRBV3-1,TRBJ1-5
TGTGCCAGCAGCTCGGCCATCCAAGAGACCCAGTACTTC,CASSSAIQETQYF,many,NA,TRBV5-6,TRBJ2-5
TGCGCCAGCAGCCAAGTAGGGGTTTTTGGAAACACCATATATTTT,CASSQVGVFGNTIYF,many,NA,TRBV4-3,TRBJ1-3
TGTGCCAGTAGTACCGTCCCCATGAGTGAGCAGTTCTTC,CASSTVPMSEQFF,many,NA,TRBV19,TRBJ2-1
TGTGCCAGCAGCCAAGTCGGACCCCGGGAGCAGTACTTC,CASSQVGPREQYF,medium-sized,NA,TRBV4-2,TRBJ2-7
TGTGCCAGCAGCTCTTGGGGAGAGGGATCGTACTATGGCTACACCTTC,CASSSWGEGSYYGYTF,many,NA,TRBV5-8,TRBJ1-2
TGTGCCAGTAGTATTAGGAGGCTAGCGGGAGAAGAAGAGCAGTTCTTC,CASSIRRLAGEEEQFF,many,TRBD2,TRBV19,TRBJ2-1
TGTGCCAGCAGCTTTCGAGGCGGCGGGATACACTCCTCCTACGAGCAGTACTTC,CASSFRGGGIHSSYEQYF,many,NA,TRBV11-1,TRBJ2-7
TGTGCCAGCAGCTTAATGACTAGTCTGAGCACAGATACGCAGTATTTT,CASSLMTSLSTDTQYF,many,NA,TRBV7-3,TRBJ2-3
TGTGCCAGCAGTTTAGTTGGCAGCGGAGAGACCCAGTACTTC,CASSLVGSGETQYF,few,NA,TRBV12-3/TRBV12-4,TRBJ2-5
TGTGCCATCATTTGTCTCCTAGCCGGGACCAATCTTATGGGAAACACCATATATTTT,CAIICLLAGTNLMGNTIYF,NA,NA,TRBV10-3,TRBJ1-3
TGTGCCAGCAGCTTAGGGTCGCTCGATACGCAGTATTTT,CASSLGSLDTQYF,many,NA,TRBV7-6,TRBJ2-3
TGTGCCAGCAGTGTGACAGGGAACTACAATGAGCAGTTCTTC,CASSVTGNYNEQFF,many,TRBD1,TRBV27,TRBJ2-1
TGCAGTGCTGGCCGGGGACAGGGGGCTTACGAGCAGTACTTC,CSAGRGQGAYEQYF,many,TRBD1,TRBV20-1,TRBJ2-7
TGTGCCACGGTGGGCGGGAATTCCTACGAGCAGTACTTC,CATVGGNSYEQYF,many,NA,TRBV7-6,TRBJ2-7
TGTGCCAGCTCGGACCTACAAGAGACCCAGTACTTC,CASSDLQETQYF,NA,NA,TRBV13,TRBJ2-5
TGTGCCAGCAGTTACACGTCCGGGACTAGCCCAGATTTT,CASSYTSGTSPDF,medium-sized,TRBD2,TRBV6-2/TRBV6-3,TRBJ2-3
TGTGCCAGCAGGGGACTCGACTATGGCTACACCTTC,CASRGLDYGYTF,NA,NA,TRBV6-2/TRBV6-3,TRBJ1-2
TGTGCCAGCAGCCTTGTGGTTAGCGGGGTCACAGATACGCAGTATTTT,CASSLVVSGVTDTQYF,many,TRBD2,TRBV3-1,TRBJ2-3
TGTGCCAGCAGCTTAGCGGGGGGGCAAGAGACCCAGTACTTC,CASSLAGGQETQYF,many,TRBD2,TRBV7-7,TRBJ2-5
TGTGCCAGCAGCTTAGACTACAGGGGTACCGGGGAGCTGTTTTTT,CASSLDYRGTGELFF,many,TRBD1,TRBV11-3,TRBJ2-2
TGTGCCAGCAGCTTAGCGGGATTGGGTTCCACCTTC,CASSLAGLGSTF,many,NA,TRBV7-2,TRBJ1-2
TGCAGTGCTAGGGGGACAGGGAATAATTCACCCCTCCACTTT,CSARGTGNNSPLHF,many,TRBD1,TRBV20-1,TRBJ1-6
TGTGCCAGCAGTTACAGGACGGACACTGAAGCTTTCTTT,CASSYRTDTEAFF,many,NA,TRBV6-5,TRBJ1-1
TGTGCCAGCAGTTTGCGATTTGAAGAGACCCAGTACTTC,CASSLRFEETQYF,medium-sized,NA,TRBV12-3/TRBV12-4,TRBJ2-5
TGTGCCAGCAGCCACGGTCCCGGTCGGGAGACCCAGTACTTC,CASSHGPGRETQYF,many,NA,TRBV4-2,TRBJ2-5
TGCGCCAGCAGGGCCGGGACAGGAGAAGTGGATACGCAGTATTTT,CASRAGTGEVDTQYF,many,TRBD1,TRBV5-1,TRBJ2-3
TGTGCCAGCGGCGAAAACACCGGGGAGCTGTTTTTT,CASGENTGELFF,many,NA,TRBV7-9,TRBJ2-2
TGTGCCAGCAGGCGGGCAGATACGCAGTATTTT,CASRRADTQYF,medium-sized,NA,TRBV12-3/TRBV12-4,TRBJ2-3
TGCGCCAGCAGCCATGACGGACCTTATAGCAATCAGCCCCAGCATTTT,CASSHDGPYSNQPQHF,many,NA,TRBV4-1,TRBJ1-5
TGCAGCGTGGGACAGGCCCAAGAGACCCAGTACTTC,CSVGQAQETQYF,many,TRBD1,TRBV29-1,TRBJ2-5
TGTGCCAGCAGCTTCAGTAGCGGTAGCTCCTACAATGAGCAGTTCTTC,CASSFSSGSSYNEQFF,many,NA,TRBV7-2,TRBJ2-1